These 27 T cell receptor beta chains were sequenced from one sample in a study of T cells in Graves' hyperthyroidism and ophthalmopathy. Amplification of TCR beta CDR3 regions was performed using RNA transcripts as template. The HTBI primer set drove a first-round RT-PCR of the TCR CDR3. Each CDR3 protein is one row after TCRdb ran MiXCR on the multiplex PCR reads. This table has under 300,000 distinct CDR3 sequences, 14% to 15% appearing once. The sequenced sample consisted of blood. Every receptor here comes from a woman aged 40 to 49 with Graves' hyperthyroidism that later progressed to Graves' ophthalmopathy.

This clonotype has ten or more counts. V usage is TRBV27 and J usage is TRBJ2-1; D possibly corresponds to TRBD2 (6 bases). Trimming took off 3 bases at V and 9 bases at J, with 6 bases between the two ends. Germline values: CDR1 MNHEY, CDR2 SMNVEV (reference sequence). The CDR3 has 11 residues. CDR3 sequence (DNA): TGTGCCAGCAGTTTCGGGAGTGAGCAGTTCTTC. This translates into CASSFGSEQFF.

This clonotype has ten or more counts. This chain links TRBV7-2 with TRBJ1-1, with no clear D. This CDR3 contains 13 residues. V gave up 10 bases and J gave up 1 base, with 13 bases separating them. CDR1 SGHTA and CDR2 FQGNSA come from the germline V gene. The CDR3 DNA reads as TGTGCCACTCGGGATTACTCGAACACTGAAGCTTTCTTT. It is translated as CATRDYSNTEAFF.

This clonotype was seen many times. CDR3 loop: CASSQSTINEQFF. The DNA for the CDR3 is TGTGCCAGCAGCCAATCTACAATTAATGAGCAGTTCTTC. V and J are TRBV12-3 or TRBV12-4 and TRBJ2-1; no firm D call. The CDR3 consists of 13 residues. The ends were cut back, 6 bases at V and 7 bases at J, with 13 bases in the middle.

The V call is TRBV20-1, the J call TRBJ2-7; TRBD2 matches 10 bases. V lost 1 base and J lost 4; bases outside the gene matches: 4. Germline V gives CDR1 DFQATT, CDR2 SNEGSKA (reference sequence). This CDR3 has 14 residues. CDR3 nucleotide sequence: TGCAGTGCTAGAGTTCTAGCGGGAGAATACGAGCAGTACTTC. It yields the protein CSARVLAGEYEQYF.

The chain joins TRBV28 to TRBJ1-2, with D hard to call. CDR3 length equals 13 residues. With 3 bases removed from V and 7 bases from J, the gap between germline ends came to 12 bases. CDR1 is MDHEN and CDR2 is SYDVKM in the germline V gene. In DNA form, the CDR3 reads TGTGCCAGCAGTTTTCCCCGGAGCGGTGGCTACACCTTC. Its translation is CASSFPRSGGYTF.

A remark on this clonotype: One base away lies a much larger clone, so this may be a sequencing read error. The V gene is TRBV18, the J gene TRBJ2-3, with 8 nucleotides matching TRBD2. Germline-derived CDR1 and CDR2 are KGHSH and LQKENI. Losses at the gene ends were 3 bases for V and 3 bases for J; bases not matched to a gene: 5. The CDR3 length is 15 residues. The CDR3 loop is CASSPSLADTDTQYF. DNA for the CDR3: TGTGCCAGCTCACCTTCACTAGCGGATACAGATACGCAGTATTTT.

For this clonotype: A read error may be the cause here, since a much bigger clone is one base away. The rearrangement joins TRBV7-9 to TRBJ2-2, with D perhaps TRBD1 (5 bases). CDR3 length equals 15 residues. Germline lookup yields CDR1 SEHNR and CDR2 FQNEAQ (reference sequence). Trimming took 1 base from V and 2 from J, leaving 8 bases between them. The CDR3 protein is CASSLVGVNTGELFF. CDR3 in DNA: TGTGCCAGCAGCTTAGTAGGGGTAAACACCGGGGAGCTGTTTTTT. Looking up the rest from reference TRBV7-9 and TRBJ2-2 gives the full variable domain: DTGVSQNPRHKITKRGQNVTFRCDPISEHNRLYWYRQTLGQGPEFLTYFQNEAQLEKSRLLSDRFSAERPKGSFSTLEIQRTEQGDSAMYLCASSLVGVNTGELFFGEGSRLTVL.

This clonotype was detected ten times or more. The chain couples TRBV7-2 to TRBJ2-5, with unresolved D. The CDR3 sequence is 15 residues long. Trimming removed 1 base from V and 5 bases from J, with 14 bases in between. CDR1 and CDR2 from the germline V gene are SGHTA and FQGNSA. The CDR3 DNA reads as TGTGCCAGCAGCTTAGGTGGCGCCCTCTGGGAGACCCAGTACTTC. Translation: CASSLGGALWETQYF.

This clonotype occurred once. The CDR3 spells CASSLGAGSSYNEQFF. CDR3 bases: TGTGCCAGCAGCTTAGGAGCGGGGAGCTCCTACAATGAGCAGTTCTTC. The gene calls are TRBV11-2 and TRBJ2-1, with 7 bases that match TRBD2. The junction had 3 bases not matched to a gene; V was cut back by 1 base and J by 0 bases. CDR1 SGHAT and CDR2 FQNNGV come from the germline V gene. The CDR3 extends over 16 amino acids. Supplemented by reference TRBV11-2 and TRBJ2-1, the full variable domain reads EAGVAQSPRYKIIEKRQSVAFWCNPISGHATLYWYQQILGQGPKLLIQFQNNGVVDDSQLPKDRFSAERLKGVDSTLKIQPAKLEDSAVYLCASSLGAGSSYNEQFFGPGTRLTVL.

This clonotype was recorded a few times. This sequence joins TRBV9 and TRBJ2-1; 10 nucleotides align to TRBD2. This CDR3 region has 16 residues. J gave up 7 bases and V 4 bases, and 11 bases lay outside the gene matches. Germline V CDR1 and CDR2: SGDLS, YYNGEE. The CDR3 sequence: CASSPGGTSVYNEQFF. In nucleotides, the CDR3 is TGTGCCAGCAGCCCCGGCGGGACTAGCGTCTATAATGAGCAGTTCTTC.

This clonotype occurred many times. The V and J genes are TRBV12-3 or TRBV12-4 and TRBJ2-3, with 14 bases that match TRBD2. This CDR3 is 16 amino acids long. V shed 6 bases and J 5 bases; nucleotides not matched to a gene: 7. CDR3 nucleotide sequence: TGTGCCAGCAGCCCGACTAGCGGGAGGGCGGGAGATACGCAGTATTTT. Its translation: CASSPTSGRAGDTQYF.

At least ten counts were recorded for this clonotype. V is TRBV7-9 and J is TRBJ1-4; TRBD1 matches at 8 bases. Germline CDR1 reads SEHNR; CDR2 reads FQNEAQ (reference sequence). This CDR3 region has 15 residues. V was pared by 5 bases and J by 6 bases, with 8 bases of the junction left unmatched. CDR3: CASSPTGQGHEKLFF. The CDR3 DNA is TGTGCCAGCAGCCCCACAGGACAGGGTCATGAAAAACTGTTTTTT.

In this sample, this clonotype is medium-sized (0.01 to 0.1%). The rearrangement links TRBV5-6 to TRBJ2-3, with 8 bases that match TRBD2. The germline gives CDR1 SGHDT, CDR2 YYEEEE. The V segment lost 2 bases and the J segment 1 base; nucleotides outside the gene matches: 3. This CDR3 comprises 15 residues. This CDR3 reads CASSFGSGGTDTQYF. For the CDR3, the DNA is TGTGCCAGCAGCTTTGGTAGCGGGGGCACAGATACGCAGTATTTT.

Notes on this clonotype: The junction shows a germline mismatch at one end, possibly a read error. V gene TRBV5-6 combines with J gene TRBJ1-2; the D gene is possibly TRBD1 (6 bases). CDR3 length: 13 residues. Per the germline V gene, CDR1 is SGHDT and CDR2 is YYEEEE. The CDR3 nucleotides read TGTGCCAGCTTCCAGACAGGAGTCTATGGCGACACCTTC. It codes for CASFQTGVYGDTF. Full variable domain (outside the CDR3, taken from reference TRBV5-6 and TRBJ1-2): DAGVTQSPTHLIKTRGQQVTLRCSPKSGHDTVSWYQQALGQGPQFIFQYYEEEERQRGNFPDRFSGHQFPNYSSELNVNALLLGDSALYLCASFQTGVYGDTFGSGTRLTVV.

This clonotype was found many times. This CDR3 is CASSKDSPGVYGYTF. The CDR3 DNA follows: TGTGCCAGCAGTAAGGACAGTCCTGGAGTCTATGGCTACACCTTC. The rearrangement uses TRBV7-9 and TRBJ1-2; TRBD1 is a possible D gene (6 bases). Trimming removed 6 bases at V and 4 bases at J, with 18 bases between. The CDR3 totals 15 residues. Per germline, CDR1 SEHNR and CDR2 FQNEAQ (reference sequence).

This clonotype was seen repeatedly, ten times or more. This sequence joins TRBV7-3 and TRBJ2-1; D might be TRBD2 (5 bases). V lost 2 bases to trimming and J lost 8 bases, with 13 bases between them. Germline CDR1 is SGHTA and CDR2 is FQGTGA. CDR3 size: 14 residues. CDR3 sequence: CASSLARTDHEQFF. Written as DNA, the CDR3 is TGTGCCAGCAGCTTAGCGCGGACTGACCATGAGCAGTTCTTC.

This clonotype was seen repeatedly, ten times or more. The J gene is TRBJ1-1, the V gene TRBV7-3; D call uncertain. This CDR3 is 14 amino acids long. Trimming pared 0 bases from V and 1 base from J, leaving 6 bases between. CDR1 SGHTA and CDR2 FQGTGA come from the germline V gene. The CDR3 here is CASSLTAANTEAFF. CDR3 sequence (DNA): TGTGCCAGCAGCTTAACGGCAGCGAACACTGAAGCTTTCTTT.

The table lists this clonotype with many counts. The rearrangement joins TRBV27 to TRBJ1-6; maybe TRBD1 (5 bases). The CDR3 runs to 13 residues. The V and J ends lost 6 bases and 10 bases respectively, with 13 bases between them. Germline values: CDR1 MNHEY, CDR2 SMNVEV (reference sequence). This chain's CDR3 is CASSQTGDSPLHF. The DNA for the CDR3 is TGTGCCAGCAGCCAGACGGGGGACTCACCCCTCCACTTT.

This clonotype was observed at least ten times. The V gene is TRBV12-3 or TRBV12-4, the J gene TRBJ2-5; weak D call: TRBD2 (7 bases). The CDR3 sequence is 13 residues long. V lost 6 bases and J 6 bases, leaving 14 bases between the germline ends. CDR3 loop: CASREGGEKTQYF. CDR3 DNA: TGTGCCAGCAGGGAGGGGGGGGAAAAGACCCAGTACTTC.

This clonotype was counted many times. J is TRBJ2-7 and V is TRBV11-2, with D perhaps matching TRBD1 or TRBD2 (6 bases each). Germline V lookup: CDR1 SGHAT, CDR2 FQNNGV. The CDR3 has 12 amino acids. V dropped 1 base and J dropped 7 bases, with 8 bases sitting between them. In DNA, the CDR3 is TGTGCCAGCAGCTTAGGGAGGGGGGAGCAGTACTTC. Protein sequence: CASSLGRGEQYF.

V gene TRBV2 combines with J gene TRBJ2-1; 7 positions agree with TRBD2. After removal of 6 bases from V and 8 bases from J, the junction contained 7 bases not matched to a gene. CDR3 size: 13 residues. The germline V gene has CDR1 SNHLY and CDR2 FYNNEI. The CDR3 here is CASSARGVDEQFF. The CDR3 DNA is TGTGCCAGCAGCGCTCGGGGGGTCGATGAGCAGTTCTTC.

Details on this clonotype: An end of the junction does not agree with germline; a read error may underlie this. The chain links TRBV18 to TRBJ2-2, with a weak D call TRBD1 (6 bases). CDR1 and CDR2 (germline): KGHSH, LQKENI. The CDR3 length is 17 residues. The CDR3: CASSPPRGQSNTGELVF. CDR3 nucleotide sequence: TGTGCCAGCTCACCACCGAGAGGACAGTCGAACACCGGGGAGCTGGTTTTT. The full variable domain, in which reference TRBV18 and TRBJ2-2 provide the parts outside the CDR3, is NAGVMQNPRHLVRRRGQEARLRCSPMKGHSHVYWYRQLPEEGLKFMVYLQKENIIDESGMPKERFSAEFPKEGPSILRIQQVVRGDSAAYFCASSPPRGQSNTGELVFGEGSRLTVL.

At least ten counts were recorded for this clonotype. J is TRBJ2-7 and V is TRBV28; no definite D call. Trimming removed 6 bases at V and 0 bases at J, with 6 bases between. Germline V CDR1 and CDR2: MDHEN, SYDVKM. The CDR3 spans 12 residues. The CDR3 here is CASRLSSYEQYF. The CDR3 DNA sequence: TGTGCCAGCAGGCTGAGCTCCTACGAGCAGTACTTC.

A remark on this clonotype: The germline gene is not matched at one end of the junction; a read error may be the cause. This rearrangement joins TRBV11-2 to TRBJ2-1; D ambiguous. The CDR3 totals 13 residues. Germline V lookup: CDR1 SGHAT, CDR2 FQNNGV. The DNA for the CDR3 is TGCGCCAGCAGCCACCCCTTCTACAATGAGCAGTTCTTC. It codes for CASSHPFYNEQFF. The variable domain in full, completed from reference TRBV11-2 and TRBJ2-1, reads EAGVAQSPRYKIIEKRQSVAFWCNPISGHATLYWYQQILGQGPKLLIQFQNNGVVDDSQLPKDRFSAERLKGVDSTLKIQPAKLEDSAVYLCASSHPFYNEQFFGPGTRLTVL.

The chain joins TRBV7-8 to TRBJ2-3, with 10 bases aligning to TRBD2. Germline CDR1 reads SGHVS; CDR2 reads FQNEAQ. Germline trimming cut 1 base from V and 5 bases from J; bases unmatched to any gene: 9. The CDR3 runs 17 residues. CDR3 sequence: CASSLVRASGRGDTQYF. The CDR3 bases are TGTGCCAGCAGCTTAGTTCGGGCTAGCGGGAGAGGAGATACGCAGTATTTT.

In its sample, this clonotype was seen many times. V is TRBV12-3 or TRBV12-4 and J is TRBJ1-1, with D possibly TRBD1 on 5 matching bases. The CDR3 is made up of 13 amino acids. Trimming shortened V by 3 bases and J by 4 bases, and 9 bases separated the two germline ends. The CDR3 spells CASSLTDTTEAFF. Here the CDR3 DNA reads TGTGCCAGCAGTTTGACGGACACCACTGAAGCTTTCTTT.

About this clonotype itself: Its ends do not fully match the called genes, so a read error is possible. CDR3 sequence: CASSYSTGPTGTGSYVQYF. In nucleotides, the CDR3 is TGTGCCAGCAGTTACTCGACGGGACCCACCGGGACTGGTTCCTACGTGCAGTACTTC. This chain connects TRBV6-6 to TRBJ2-7; tentative D call: TRBD2 (6 bases). The CDR3 covers 19 residues. Germline assignment: CDR1 MNHNY and CDR2 SVGAGI (reference sequence).